This T cell receptor beta chain was sequenced for a study of cytomegalovirus exposure and HLA in healthy donors. Study-level information: Findings of an earlier analysis included around 120 million unique TCR beta sequences from 180 million or so T cells.

V gave up 1 base and J gave up 1 base, with 14 bases separating them. Germline lookup yields CDR1 SGHTA and CDR2 FQGNSA. CDR3 length: 17 amino acids. This PCR relied on a set of 60 Vbeta primers and 13 Jbeta primers. The data were produced by immunoSEQ multiplex PCR, yet TCRdb's version contains in-frame clones alone and is incomplete. There are fewer than 150,000 clones in the sample; more than 70% occur only once, and 4.5% to 5% lies in the top ten. Overall study results and limits: According to reports, the classifier identified cytomegalovirus status with high specificity and sensitivity. Cytomegalovirus-associated status was assigned to 150 to 200 TCR beta chains. The likely origin of a cluster of highly shared sequence variants was a sequencing artifact.

As concerns this clone: The antigen is unknown.

The specimen sequenced was PBMCs. The genes are TRBV7-2 and TRBJ1-5; weak D call: TRBD1 (5 bases). The receptor's source is a woman aged 50 to 60 in good health and CMV-seronegative. In DNA form, the CDR3 reads TGTGCCAGCAGCTTAGGTACGGGGGAAGGGAGCAATCAGCCCCAGCATTTT. As protein: CASSLGTGEGSNQPQHF. The variable domain in full, completed from reference TRBV7-2 and TRBJ1-5, reads GAGVSQSPSNKVTEKGKDVELRCDPISGHTALYWYRQSLGQGLEFLIYFQGNSAPDKSGLPSDRFSAERTGGSVSTLTIQRTQQEDSAVYLCASSLGTGEGSNQPQHFGDGTRLSIL.